The 18 T cell receptor beta chains given below trace back to one sample, sequenced in a study of T cells in Graves' hyperthyroidism and ophthalmopathy. Amplification targeted TCR beta CDR3 regions from RNA transcripts. The HTBI primer set served for first-round RT-PCR of the TCR CDR3. TCRdb itself ran the multiplex PCR reads through MiXCR, one entry per CDR3 protein. The data contain fewer than 750,000 distinct CDR3 sequences, about 15% of them seen just once; the ten biggest clones take up around 4.5%. The sample comprised blood. The receptors stem from a woman aged 40 to 50 with Graves' ophthalmopathy.

This clonotype was found many times. The V call is TRBV2, the J call TRBJ1-5; D not certain. Trimming took off 8 bases at V and 2 bases at J, with 13 bases between the two ends. The CDR3 spans 14 residues. Germline lookup yields CDR1 SNHLY and CDR2 FYNNEI. CDR3 sequence: CASSRESGNQPQHF. The CDR3 nucleotides are TGTGCCAGCTCGAGGGAGAGCGGCAATCAGCCCCAGCATTTT.

The chain is built from TRBV6-5 and TRBJ1-6; TRBD1 might be the D (5 bases). CDR1 MNHEY and CDR2 SVGAGI come from the germline V gene. The CDR3 has 15 amino acids. Trimming left V 5 bases short and J 7 bases short, with 15 bases between. Here the CDR3 DNA reads TGTGCCAGCAGTCACGAAGGGACGTGGAATTCACCCCTCCACTTT. It is translated as CASSHEGTWNSPLHF.

This clonotype has a single count. The V and J genes are TRBV9 and TRBJ2-2, with D unresolved. Germline CDR1 and CDR2: SGDLS and YYNGEE. The CDR3 totals 16 residues. V was pared by 5 bases and J by 3 bases, with 17 bases between. The CDR3 DNA reads as TGTGCCAGCAGAGGAGACCCACCCCGGCACACCGGGGAGCTGTTTTTT. Translated: CASRGDPPRHTGELFF. Together with reference TRBV9 and TRBJ2-2, the CDR3 gives the full variable domain: DSGVTQTPKHLITATGQRVTLRCSPRSGDLSVYWYQQSLDQGLQFLIQYYNGEERAKGNILERFSAQQFPDLHSELNLSSLELGDSALYFCASRGDPPRHTGELFFGEGSRLTVL.

This clonotype has just one count. The V call is TRBV4-1, the J call TRBJ2-7, with TRBD2 identical over 9 bases. CDR1 and CDR2 from the germline V gene are MGHRA and YSYEKL. This CDR3 comprises 15 residues. Trimming at V came to 1 base and at J to 2 bases, leaving 3 bases not matched to a gene. This chain's CDR3 is CASSQGGRVPYEQYF. The CDR3 coding sequence is TGCGCCAGCAGCCAAGGCGGGAGGGTCCCCTACGAGCAGTACTTC.

Ten or more counts support this clonotype. This sequence joins TRBV4-1 and TRBJ2-5, with TRBD2 identical over 14 bases. V was pared by 1 base and J by 4 bases, with 2 bases of the junction left unmatched. The germline CDR1 and CDR2 sequences are MGHRA and YSYEKL. This CDR3 contains 16 residues. CDR3 coding DNA: TGCGCCAGCAGCCAAGCCGGGACTAGCGGGGGAGAGACCCAGTACTTC. Its translation: CASSQAGTSGGETQYF.

Many counts were recorded for this clonotype. The chain employs TRBV27 and TRBJ2-7, with 9 bases fitting TRBD1. The length of the CDR3 is 14 residues. CDR1 and CDR2 from the germline V gene are MNHEY and SMNVEV (reference sequence). V dropped 5 bases and J dropped 2; count of bases not matched to a gene: 4. The CDR3: CASSPRQGAYEQYF. CDR3 sequence (DNA): TGTGCCAGCAGTCCACGACAGGGGGCCTACGAGCAGTACTTC.

The chain links TRBV28 to TRBJ2-7; no clear D gene. Germline CDR1 MDHEN, CDR2 SYDVKM. Trimming stripped 2 bases from V and 7 bases from J, with 12 bases between. This CDR3 contains 13 residues. CDR3 in amino acids: CASSLLPSAEQYF. In nucleotides, the CDR3 is TGTGCCAGCAGTTTACTCCCGTCGGCGGAGCAGTACTTC. Full variable domain (outside the CDR3, taken from reference TRBV28 and TRBJ2-7): DVKVTQSSRYLVKRTGEKVFLECVQDMDHENMFWYRQDPGLGLRLIYFSYDVKMKEKGDIPEGYSVSREKKERFSLILESASTNQTSMYLCASSLLPSAEQYFGPGTRLTVT.

This clonotype was seen repeatedly, ten times or more. The rearrangement uses TRBV7-9 and TRBJ1-2; TRBD1 aligns across 7 bases. The CDR3 is 15 amino acids. With 4 bases clipped from V and 3 bases from J, the junction kept 8 bases outside the gene matches. CDR1 SEHNR and CDR2 FQNEAQ come from the germline V gene (reference sequence). CDR3 in DNA: TGTGCCAGCAGCTACCCAGGGGGGGCTGACTATGGCTACACCTTC. It yields the protein CASSYPGGADYGYTF.

This clonotype was picked up many times. The CDR3 sequence is CASSRPGTGTYEQYF. In nucleotides, the CDR3 is TGTGCCAGCAGCCGTCCCGGGACAGGGACCTACGAGCAGTACTTC. This sequence joins TRBV28 and TRBJ2-7, with 9 bases aligning to TRBD1. Germline CDR1 MDHEN, CDR2 SYDVKM. V lost 6 bases and J lost 2; bases outside the gene matches: 8. The CDR3 is 15 amino acids. Based on the CDR3 plus reference TRBV28 and TRBJ2-7, the full variable domain is DVKVTQSSRYLVKRTGEKVFLECVQDMDHENMFWYRQDPGLGLRLIYFSYDVKMKEKGDIPEGYSVSREKKERFSLILESASTNQTSMYLCASSRPGTGTYEQYFGPGTRLTVT.

Many counts were recorded for this clonotype. This chain uses TRBV29-1 with TRBJ2-5; perhaps TRBD2 as D (5 bases). This CDR3 is built from 13 residues. Trimming pared 1 base from V and 1 base from J, leaving 7 bases between. Germline loops: CDR1 SQVTM, CDR2 ANQGSEA. The CDR3 DNA follows: TGCAGCGTTGAAGTAGCGATCCAAGAGACCCAGTACTTC. Encoded protein: CSVEVAIQETQYF.

V gene TRBV11-2 combines with J gene TRBJ2-2; 9 positions match TRBD2. V lost 5 bases, J lost 6 bases, and 13 bases stayed unmatched. CDR3 length equals 17 residues. Germline V gene data show CDR1 as SGHAT and CDR2 as FQNNGV. This chain's CDR3 is CASSPRGVREGSGELFF. The DNA of the CDR3 is TGTGCCAGCAGCCCCCGAGGGGTGCGGGAGGGCTCCGGGGAGCTGTTTTTT.

In this sample, this clonotype turned up a few times. It is likely a read error, because the conserved phenylalanine at the end of the CDR3 is missing. The rearrangement links TRBV11-2 to TRBJ2-5, with 11 bases lining up with TRBD2. Germline V gene sequence: CDR1 SGHAT, CDR2 FQNNGV. The CDR3 contains 20 residues. V was pared by 0 bases and J by 5 bases, with 17 bases of the junction left unmatched. The CDR3 spells CASSLDAFGTSGYLGETQYL. In DNA form, the CDR3 reads TGTGCCAGCAGCTTAGATGCCTTTGGGACTAGCGGATATCTGGGGGAGACCCAGTACCTC.

This clonotype was seen many times. The chain uses TRBV7-9 and TRBJ1-1; no definite D call. The CDR3 length is 14 residues. The germline V and J ends were trimmed by 4 bases and 5 bases, with 14 bases remaining between them. In germline, CDR1 is SEHNR, CDR2 FQNEAQ (reference sequence). The CDR3 DNA reads as TGTGCCAGCAGCTCATCCCCGCCGGGGACTGAAGCTTTCTTT. It encodes CASSSSPPGTEAFF. Full variable domain (missing parts from reference TRBV7-9 and TRBJ1-1): DTGVSQNPRHKITKRGQNVTFRCDPISEHNRLYWYRQTLGQGPEFLTYFQNEAQLEKSRLLSDRFSAERPKGSFSTLEIQRTEQGDSAMYLCASSSSPPGTEAFFGQGTRLTVV.

In its sample, this clonotype was seen many times. The chain combines TRBV6-2 or TRBV6-3 with TRBJ2-5; D gene unclear. The germline CDR1 and CDR2 sequences are MNHEY and SVGEGT. Trimming shortened V by 7 bases and J by 5 bases, and 11 bases separated the two germline ends. The CDR3 is 12 residues long. CDR3: CASTSKRETQYF. DNA for the CDR3: TGTGCCAGCACATCAAAACGGGAGACCCAGTACTTC.

This clonotype was observed many times. This chain connects TRBV6-1 to TRBJ2-7; 10 bases line up with TRBD1. From germline, CDR1 is MNHNS and CDR2 SASEGT. This CDR3 has 14 residues. Trimming at V came to 5 bases and at J to 5 bases, leaving 6 bases not matched to a gene. Written as DNA, the CDR3 is TGTGCCAGCAGTCCCGGGACAGGGGAGGACGAGCAGTACTTC. It specifies CASSPGTGEDEQYF.

This clonotype was observed at least ten times. The genes are TRBV29-1 and TRBJ2-7; the D gene could be TRBD1 or TRBD2 (5 bases each). The CDR3 totals 12 residues. The germline CDR1 and CDR2 sequences are SQVTM and ANQGSEA. V was cut by 4 bases and J by 3 bases, with 10 bases left in between. The CDR3 loop reads CSVGGVSYEQYF. The CDR3 nucleotides read TGCAGCGTTGGAGGGGTTAGCTACGAGCAGTACTTC.

The V gene is TRBV18, the J gene TRBJ2-2, with a possible D match to TRBD1 (5 bases). The length of the CDR3 is 16 residues. The V end was cut by 2 bases, the J end by 2 bases, with 12 bases between. Germline values: CDR1 KGHSH, CDR2 LQKENI. CDR3 coding DNA: TGTGCCAGCTCACCAGGACGAAGGGGTAACACCGGGGAGCTGTTTTTT. This sequence encodes CASSPGRRGNTGELFF.

This clonotype was seen many times. The chain combines TRBV2 with TRBJ1-3, with D possibly matching TRBD1 (5 bases). The germline V gene encodes CDR1 SNHLY and CDR2 FYNNEI. Trimming took off 6 bases at V and 0 bases at J, with 12 bases between the two ends. The CDR3 has 15 residues. The CDR3 is CASSWDRSSGNTIYF. CDR3 coding DNA: TGTGCCAGCAGCTGGGACCGTAGCTCTGGAAACACCATATATTTT.